A selection of T cell receptor beta chains follows, all from one sample in a study of blood T cell repertoires in COVID-19. Method: immunoSEQ multiplex PCR; TCRdb's copy keeps in-frame clones and lacks some. Of 300,000 to 450,000 clones listed, roughly 87% are singletons. The specimen was PBMCs or T cells enriched from blood (not recorded which). The receptors come from a young woman who had recovered from COVID-19. CDR3s include the opening cysteine and the closing phenylalanine or tryptophan. Each record gives: clone size, J gene, D gene, V gene, CDR3 DNA, CDR3 protein. A D gene is named only where the DNA matches it firmly. Not every row has a clone size; where given, it reads once, few, many or a size class.

.	TRBJ1-4	.	TRBV29-1	TGCAGCGTAAGGGGGAATGAAAAACTGTTTTTT	CSVRGNEKLFF
.	TRBJ1-3	TRBD1	TRBV4-1	TGCGCCAGCAGCCCCGACAGGGGGAGAAACACCATATATTTT	CASSPDRGRNTIYF
.	TRBJ2-5	TRBD1	TRBV18	TGTGCCAGCCAACCCAGGGGGTCGGGTCAAGAGACCCAGTACTTC	CASQPRGSGQETQYF
.	TRBJ2-3	TRBD1	TRBV7-9	TGTGCCAGCAGCTTAGCCCGGGACAGGGGGTGGTCAGATACGCAGTATTTT	CASSLARDRGWSDTQYF
.	TRBJ1-3	.	TRBV6-5	TGTGCCAGCAGAGCCCCCGGGACAAATGGAAACACCATATATTTT	CASRAPGTNGNTIYF
.	TRBJ1-6	.	TRBV29-1	TGCAGCGTTGGGGCCTCCTATAATTCACCCCTCCACTTT	CSVGASYNSPLHF
.	TRBJ2-1	.	TRBV6-5	TGTGCCAGCAGTATACTTAGGACACCCGAGAATGAGCAGTTCTTC	CASSILRTPENEQFF
few	TRBJ2-7	.	TRBV7-2	TGTGCCAGCAGCTTAGACGGTAGCACCTACGAGCAGTACTTC	CASSLDGSTYEQYF
.	TRBJ1-4	.	TRBV3-1/TRBV3-2	TGTGCCAGCAGCCAAGATTGGGGGGGCCCAAGGAAAAAACTGTTTTTT	CASSQDWGGPRKKLFF
.	TRBJ1-1	.	TRBV3-1/TRBV3-2	TGTGCCAGCAGCCGCGACACGGTGAACACTGAAGCTTTCTTT	CASSRDTVNTEAFF
.	TRBJ1-1	.	TRBV30	TGTGCCTGGATTCCCTCGGGTTCCACTGAAGCTTTCTTT	CAWIPSGSTEAFF
once	TRBJ1-2	TRBD1	TRBV30	TGTGCCTGGGTGAGTGACAGGGCCGGTGGCTACACCTTC	CAWVSDRAGGYTF
.	TRBJ1-3	TRBD1	TRBV29-1	TGCAGCGTTCGCCTGGGACAGGGAGGAAACACCATATATTTT	CSVRLGQGGNTIYF
few	TRBJ2-2	.	TRBV28	TGTGCCAGCAGTTTAGGGGCGCAGGGGAACACCGGGGAGCTGTTTTTT	CASSLGAQGNTGELFF
.	TRBJ2-7	TRBD1	TRBV6-5	TGTGCCAGCAGTTACTACACCGGGACAGCTCCCTACGAGCAGTACTTC	CASSYYTGTAPYEQYF
.	TRBJ2-5	TRBD1	TRBV10-3	TGTGCCATCAGAGCTACCGGGACAGTGAAAGAGACCCAGTACTTC	CAIRATGTVKETQYF
.	TRBJ2-7	TRBD2	TRBV7-9	TGTGCCAGCAGCTTGGGGGGGTCCCTCTACGAGCAGTACTTC	CASSLGGSLYEQYF
.	TRBJ2-3	TRBD2	TRBV4-3	TGCGCCAGCAGCCAACAAGCGGGGGGGCAAGATACGCAGTATTTT	CASSQQAGGQDTQYF
.	TRBJ1-2	.	TRBV2	TGTGCCAGCAGCCCCAGAACCTCCTGGCAGGGCCCTAACTATGGCTACACCTTC	CASSPRTSWQGPNYGYTF
.	TRBJ1-2	TRBD1	TRBV28	TGTGCCAGCAGTCTCGCCGGGACAGGGGCTAACTATGGCTACACCTTC	CASSLAGTGANYGYTF
few	TRBJ1-3	.	TRBV5-1	TGCGCCAGCAGCTTGGTAGGAGGCAACGGAAACGGAAACACCATATATTTT	CASSLVGGNGNGNTIYF
.	TRBJ2-2	.	TRBV5-4	TGTGCCAGCAGCCGGAGCGCGACACAGGCCGGGGAGCTGTTTTTT	CASSRSATQAGELFF
.	TRBJ2-7	TRBD1	TRBV19	TGTGCCAGTAGTCTTGGGACAGGGGCCAACTTGATCTACGAGCAGTACTTC	CASSLGTGANLIYEQYF
.	TRBJ2-3	.	TRBV29-1	TGCAGCGTTCGCCCCCGGGACACCGAGGCAGATACGCAGTATTTT	CSVRPRDTEADTQYF
.	TRBJ1-1	.	TRBV5-1	TGCGCCAGCAGACAGGGAAACACTGAAGCTTTCTTT	CASRQGNTEAFF
.	TRBJ1-3	.	TRBV9	TGTGCCAGCAGCGCATCAGGTGGAAACACCATATATTTT	CASSASGGNTIYF